A selection of T cell receptor beta chains follows, all from one sample in a study of cytomegalovirus exposure and HLA in healthy donors. Profiled with immunoSEQ multiplex PCR; TCRdb holds only in-frame clones, not every one. The sample records about 57,000 clones, 75% to 85% being singletons. Sequencing was performed on PBMCs. The receptors derive from a young man in good health and CMV-seronegative. CDR3s include the opening cysteine and the closing phenylalanine or tryptophan. The D gene is left open where the match is weak. The size field is filled for only some rows; it gives once, few, many or a size class.

clone size,V gene,D gene,J gene,CDR3 protein,CDR3 DNA
once,TRBV30,TRBD1,TRBJ1-2,CAWSNLGTAPGYTF,TGTGCCTGGAGTAACTTAGGGACAGCCCCTGGCTACACCTTC
-,TRBV13,-,TRBJ1-6,CASSTRRAGINSPLHF,TGTGCCAGCAGCACCCGAAGGGCAGGGATTAATTCACCCCTCCACTTT
-,TRBV5-1,-,TRBJ2-3,CASSSVSSTDTQYF,TGCGCCAGCAGCTCCGTATCCAGCACAGATACGCAGTATTTT
-,TRBV7-3,TRBD1,TRBJ2-2,CASSLEGAPKGGELFF,TGTGCCAGCAGCTTAGAGGGGGCACCCAAGGGCGGGGAGCTGTTTTTT
-,TRBV6-5,-,TRBJ2-1,CASSYLNEQFF,TGTGCCAGCAGTTACCTCAATGAGCAGTTCTTC
-,TRBV4-1,TRBD2,TRBJ2-3,CASSPISLAGGEDTQYF,TGCGCCAGCAGCCCCATATCCCTAGCGGGGGGGGAAGATACGCAGTATTTT
-,TRBV25-1,-,TRBJ1-1,CASSEDRPRNTEAFF,TGTGCCAGCAGTGAAGACAGGCCCCGGAACACTGAAGCTTTCTTT
once,TRBV7-8,-,TRBJ1-1,CASSPQFRNTEAFF,TGTGCCAGCAGCCCTCAGTTCCGGAACACTGAAGCTTTCTTT
-,TRBV6-1,TRBD1,TRBJ2-2,CASILSGGTGELFF,TGTGCCAGCATTCTGTCAGGGGGCACCGGGGAGCTGTTTTTT
-,TRBV5-1,TRBD1,TRBJ2-7,CASRGEDRTYEQYF,TGCGCCAGCAGGGGCGAGGACAGGACCTACGAGCAGTACTTC
-,TRBV7-9,-,TRBJ1-4,CASSGPRTNEKLFF,TGTGCCAGCAGCGGCCCGCGGACTAATGAAAAACTGTTTTTT
-,TRBV15,TRBD1,TRBJ2-6,CATSTPQGAPDFSGANVLTF,TGTGCCACCAGCACCCCCCAGGGGGCCCCAGACTTCTCTGGGGCCAACGTCCTGACTTTC
-,TRBV7-6,-,TRBJ1-1,CASSLLQGGANTEAFF,TGTGCCAGCAGCTTACTACAGGGCGGAGCAAACACTGAAGCTTTCTTT
-,TRBV7-8,TRBD1,TRBJ2-5,CASSLEGIGDRLQETQYF,TGTGCCAGCAGCTTAGAGGGGATCGGGGACAGATTACAAGAGACCCAGTACTTC
-,TRBV7-9,TRBD1,TRBJ2-7,CASSLPGQGSYEQYF,TGTGCCAGCAGCTTACCGGGACAGGGGTCCTACGAGCAGTACTTC
-,TRBV6-1,-,TRBJ1-2,CASRLTGLDGYTF,TGTGCCAGCAGACTAACAGGGTTGGATGGCTACACCTTC
-,TRBV5-6,TRBD1,TRBJ1-6,CASSFGSGQGKNSPLHF,TGTGCCAGCAGCTTTGGTAGTGGACAGGGTAAAAATTCACCCCTCCACTTT
-,TRBV5-1,-,TRBJ2-7,CASSPVGDTEREQYF,TGCGCCAGCAGCCCGGTAGGGGACACGGAGAGGGAGCAGTACTTC
-,TRBV4-1,TRBD2,TRBJ2-7,CASSQLAGGPYEQYF,TGCGCCAGCAGCCAACTAGCGGGAGGGCCCTACGAGCAGTACTTC
-,TRBV4-3,-,TRBJ2-2,CASSQGASAGELFF,TGCGCCAGCAGCCAAGGTGCTAGTGCCGGGGAGCTGTTTTTT
-,TRBV20-1,-,TRBJ1-1,CSAKLITEAFF,TGCAGTGCTAAGTTGATCACTGAAGCCTTCTTT
once,TRBV7-9,-,TRBJ2-3,CASSSSTSTDTQYF,TGTGCCAGCAGCTCCTCAACTAGCACAGATACGCAGTATTTT
-,TRBV5-6,TRBD2,TRBJ2-4,CASSLERGLNIQYF,TGTGCCAGCAGCTTGGAGCGGGGTTTAAACATTCAGTACTTC